This TCR beta chain emerged from a study of regulatory dendritic cells for organ transplantation listed by TCRdb under 2017. Background on the whole study: TCRbeta repertoires were sequenced from sorted naive and memory CD4+ and CD8+ T cells before and after allostimulation with regulatory or mature dendritic cells.

The TCRbeta CDR3 regions were amplified in a multiplexed two-step PCR with Vbeta-specific forward primers and Jbeta-specific reverse primers. Through the immunoSEQ service, the TCRbeta libraries were run on an Illumina instrument for sequencing. Processing in the source paper ran as follows. V, D and J genes were assigned using IMGT annotation, and counts were corrected for multiplex PCR bias using synthetic CDR3 analogues. In the immunoSEQ Analyzer, repertoire clonality was calculated as one minus the normalized Shannon entropy. Clonal expansion was defined by Fisher's exact test with Benjamini-Hochberg false discovery rate control, using two-tailed P<0.01. The table was pulled from immuneACCESS by TCRdb, which kept in-frame rearrangements only. Such tables lose some clones; where checked, under half of the loss comes from unresolved V genes, and the rest has no known cause. V, J and clone size were drawn from that table, and D and trimming were deduced from the DNA. Recorded for this sample are under 45,000 clones; less than 90% of them occurred a single time. The top ten constitute over 0.055% of the sample.

A remark on this clone: Its cognate antigen has yet to be identified. One base away there is no much larger clone; base qualities are not given.

On the study overall, not on this receptor specifically: Of the resting subsets, the one holding the most alloreactive TCR clonotypes was memory CD8+ T cells. Highly diverse repertoires were observed in naive CD4+ and CD8+ T cells, whereas lower diversity was observed in memory cells, and the most oligoclonal repertoires were found in memory CD8+ cells. Only two subjects were sequenced, and the authors noted considerable between-individual heterogeneity in the alloreactive memory CD8+ T cell pool. Allostimulation expanded memory CD8+ clones in both subjects, but regulatory dendritic cells appeared to induce more limited expansion than mature dendritic cells.

Naive T cells were sorted as CD45RA+ and memory T cells as CD45RO+ CD4+ or CD8+ cells by FACS. Two healthy control subjects provided the T cells used for TCR sequencing. Unstimulated sorted T cell subsets were used as baseline controls for the mixed lymphocyte reactions. Genomic DNA was extracted with the Qiagen DNeasy Blood & Tissue Kit. The CDR3 holds 16 amino acids from the cysteine to the phenylalanine. Left in the record is the CDR3 DNA by itself, 48 bases read in frame from the first base. Input material: naive CD4+ T cells from blood. The label giving this sample's cell subset or site can be read as: CD45RA+ naive T cells. The receptor chain draws on TRBV21-1 and TRBJ1-4; the DNA was not compared with TRBD1, the D call given in the table. TRBV21-1 is assigned pseudogene status. The clonotype originates from a human donor in good health. This receptor has the CDR3 CASSNSGMVISEKLFF. In nucleotides, the sequence is TGTGCCAGCAGCAATTCAGGGATGGTAATCTCTGAAAAACTGTTTTTT.